A selection of T cell receptor beta chains follows, all from one sample in a study of cytomegalovirus exposure and HLA in healthy donors. The data were produced by immunoSEQ multiplex PCR, yet TCRdb's version contains in-frame clones alone and is incomplete. The sample records around 65,000 clones, around 86% being singletons. Sequenced input: PBMCs. These receptors originate from a female donor in good health and CMV-seronegative. CDR3s include the opening cysteine and the closing phenylalanine or tryptophan. D genes are given only for firm matches. Size tells how often a clone was seen (once, few, many) or the class of an expanded clone, and some rows leave it out.

size	D	V	J	CDR3	DNA
.	TRBD1	TRBV6-6	TRBJ1-1	CASRPLQGATEAFF	TGTGCCAGCAGACCTTTACAGGGGGCGACTGAAGCTTTCTTT
.	.	TRBV15	TRBJ2-7	CATSRDKGGGYEQYF	TGTGCCACCAGCAGAGATAAGGGAGGGGGGTACGAGCAGTACTTC
.	TRBD1	TRBV6-1	TRBJ2-5	CASSLGTVEETQYF	TGTGCCAGCAGTCTCGGGACAGTGGAAGAGACCCAGTACTTC
.	TRBD1	TRBV28	TRBJ2-7	CASSPSGTGIYEQYF	TGTGCCAGCAGTCCATCCGGGACAGGGATTTACGAGCAGTACTTC
.	TRBD1	TRBV4-3	TRBJ1-5	CASSTGTGGNQPQHF	TGCGCCAGTTCGACCGGGACAGGGGGGAACCAGCCCCAGCATTTT
once	.	TRBV5-1	TRBJ1-1	CASTARGQNTEAFF	TGCGCCAGCACGGCAAGGGGACAGAACACTGAAGCTTTCTTT
.	TRBD1	TRBV5-1	TRBJ2-2	CASSSGQLNTGELFF	TGCGCCAGCAGCTCGGGACAGTTGAACACCGGGGAGCTGTTTTTT
.	.	TRBV2	TRBJ1-1	CASNVAGLNTEAFF	TGTGCCAGCAATGTGGCAGGCTTGAACACTGAAGCTTTCTTT
.	TRBD1	TRBV27	TRBJ1-6	CASSFTGGITPLHF	TGTGCCAGCAGTTTTACAGGGGGCATAACACCCCTCCACTTT
.	TRBD2	TRBV25-1	TRBJ2-7	CASSESSGRGYEQYF	TGTGCCAGCAGTGAGTCCAGCGGGAGGGGCTACGAGCAGTACTTC
.	TRBD2	TRBV28	TRBJ2-1	CAGSSGGVWEQFF	TGTGCCGGGTCTAGCGGGGGGGTTTGGGAGCAGTTCTTC
.	.	TRBV27	TRBJ2-2	CASTKTGVATGELFF	TGTGCCAGCACCAAAACGGGGGTTGCCACCGGGGAGCTGTTTTTT
.	.	TRBV9	TRBJ2-7	CASSVGATYEQYF	TGTGCCAGCAGCGTAGGGGCAACCTACGAGCAGTACTTC
.	.	TRBV7-9	TRBJ1-1	CASSPLNRPWNTEAFF	TGTGCCAGCAGCCCCCTTAACAGGCCTTGGAACACTGAAGCTTTCTTT
.	TRBD2	TRBV7-2	TRBJ2-3	CASSVSSGRGADTQYF	TGTGCCAGCAGCGTTAGTAGCGGGAGAGGGGCAGATACGCAGTATTTT
.	TRBD2	TRBV27	TRBJ2-5	CASSGAGGRETQYF	TGTGCCAGCAGTGGGGCAGGCGGGAGGGAGACCCAGTACTTC
few	TRBD1	TRBV5-5	TRBJ1-4	CASSIDRVGANEKLFF	TGTGCCAGCAGCATCGACAGGGTCGGGGCTAATGAAAAACTGTTTTTT